This TCR beta chain was documented in a study of shared clonotypes between healthy human individuals. V was shortened by 4 bases and J by 2 bases, with 18 bases between the two germline ends. Germline-derived CDR1 and CDR2 are MNHEY and SVGAGI. The CDR3 contains 16 residues. Points on this clone: What it binds is unknown.

Study-level results: Sequencing depth was expected to influence donor clonotype sharing.

The test was conducted at deep level. Original analysis: ImmunoSEQ junction-only sequences lacked quality scores, so their filtering differed. Here immunoSEQ multiplex PCR was the method, and the copy in TCRdb shows in-frame clones only, minus some. V, J and clone size are taken as reported in that table, and D and trimming were inferred from the DNA itself. The sample lists approximately 530,000 clones, 96% occurring once. The sequence derives from a woman in her 30s in good health. The sequenced sample consisted of naive CD4+ T cells sorted from blood. The subset here: CD45RA+ positively selected. V and J are TRBV6-5 and TRBJ2-7; perhaps TRBD2 as D (5 bases). CDR3 DNA sequence: TGTGCCAGCAGTTCCTGGAGGACTCAGGTCCCCTACGAGCAGTACTTC. Translation: CASSSWRTQVPYEQYF.